This is a list of T cell receptor beta chains from one sample in a study of regulatory T cells in long-lasting Graves disease. One entry per CDR3 protein, called by TCRdb with MiXCR from the multiplex PCR reads. In the table there are roughly 430,000 distinct CDR3 sequences, around 20% of which are singletons. The specimen was peripheral blood mononuclear cells (PBMCs), collected when the disease was refractory, from a patient treated with antithyroid drugs. The receptors were sampled from a female donor with Graves disease. Each CDR3 is given with its conserved first and last residue. The D gene is left open where the match is weak. Clone size is stated in some rows and not others, as once, few, many or a class when expanded.

. TRBD1 TRBJ2-7 TRBV15 TGTGCCACCAGCGAAGGGACAGGGAGCTACGAGCAGTACTTC CATSEGTGSYEQYF
. TRBD2 TRBJ2-3 TRBV19 TGTGCCAGTACCCAGACTAGCGGGAGGGCCGGGGCGGTTACGCAGTATTTT CASTQTSGRAGAVTQYF
many . TRBJ1-1 TRBV20-1 TGCAGTGCTAGGAGCAGGGCCCAGATCACTGAAGCTTTCTTT CSARSRAQITEAFF
. TRBD2 TRBJ2-5 TRBV27 TGTGCCAGCAGTTTCGTCGGGACTAGCGCGCAAGAGACCCAGTACTTC CASSFVGTSAQETQYF
many TRBD2 TRBJ2-2 TRBV28 TGTGCCAGCAGTTTACAAATCGGACTAGATCATTCCGGGGAGCTGTTTTTT CASSLQIGLDHSGELFF
many TRBD1 TRBJ2-7 TRBV12-3/TRBV12-4 TGTGCCAGCAGTGCACTCCGGACAGGGGGAGTGAACGAGCAGTACTTC CASSALRTGGVNEQYF
. . TRBJ2-7 TRBV5-1 TGCGCCAGCAGCTTTAAAGAAGAGGGCTACGAGCAGTACTTC CASSFKEEGYEQYF
. . TRBJ1-2 TRBV3-1 TGTGCCAGCAGCCAAGATGACAGGAGACCTAACTATGGCTACACCTTC CASSQDDRRPNYGYTF
many TRBD1 TRBJ2-2 TRBV12-3/TRBV12-4 TGTGCCAGCAGTCCTGGACAGGGGGCGGTCGGGGAGCTGTTTTTT CASSPGQGAVGELFF
many . TRBJ2-2 TRBV28 TGTGCCAGCAGTTTAAGGGGTTACACCGGGGAGCTGTTTTTT CASSLRGYTGELFF
. TRBD1 TRBJ1-3 TRBV6-1 TGTGCCAGCAGCTTCGGACAGGCGAGCTCTGGAAACACCATATATTTT CASSFGQASSGNTIYF
. . TRBJ2-7 TRBV10-3 TGTGCCATCAGTGAGCCCGGGACAAAAAACGAGCAGTACTTC CAISEPGTKNEQYF
few TRBD1 TRBJ1-4 TRBV29-1 TGCAGCGTCCGGACAGGGTGGAATGAAAAACTGTTTTTT CSVRTGWNEKLFF
many . TRBJ2-7 TRBV27 TGTGCCAGCAGGTCTGGGGCAACGATCGAGCAGTACTTC CASRSGATIEQYF
many TRBD2 TRBJ2-5 TRBV2 TGTGCCAGCAGTGGGGGCGCGGGAGGGAATCAAGAGACCCAGTACTTC CASSGGAGGNQETQYF
. . TRBJ1-2 TRBV30 TGTGCCTGGAGTGGGTTGTTGGACCCCGATTATGGCTACACCTTC CAWSGLLDPDYGYTF
few . TRBJ2-1 TRBV20-1 TGCAGTGCTAGAGATCCCCGGGAGTACAATGAGCAGTTCTTC CSARDPREYNEQFF
few . TRBJ2-3 TRBV12-3/TRBV12-4 TGTGCCAGCAGTTTATATCGGAGTGCCCTCACAGATACGCAGTATTTT CASSLYRSALTDTQYF
many . TRBJ2-6 TRBV15 TGTGCCACCAGCAGAGGACGGGCTGGGGCCAACGTCCTGACTTTC CATSRGRAGANVLTF
. TRBD1 TRBJ1-1 TRBV10-3 TGTGCCATCGGACAGGGGCCCCAAAACACTGAAGCTTTCTTT CAIGQGPQNTEAFF
. . TRBJ1-2 TRBV12-3/TRBV12-4 TGTGCCAGCACCCCCCGGGGGGGGGATGGCTACACCTTC CASTPRGGDGYTF
many . TRBJ2-7 TRBV15 TGTGCCACCAGCAGACCACACACCGGGACCTACGAGCAGTACTTC CATSRPHTGTYEQYF
many . TRBJ1-6 TRBV30 TGTGCCTGGAGTGTCGGGGCTAATTCACCCCTCCACTTT CAWSVGANSPLHF
few . TRBJ2-2 TRBV20-1 TGCAGTGCCCCGACTGGAACCGGGGAGCTGTTTTTT CSAPTGTGELFF
. . TRBJ2-5 TRBV20-1 TGCAGTGCTAGAGATTTCGAGGGGCCCCAAGAGACCCAGTACTTC CSARDFEGPQETQYF